This T cell receptor beta chain was obtained from a study of CXCR3-negative and CXCR3-positive naive CD8 T cells. Study-level results: Naive cells with CXCR3 showed TRB CDR3s that were more hydrophobic than those in CXCR3-negative naive cells. Naive CXCR3-positive and CXCR3-negative cells shared similar TRBV-TRBJ usage, unlike memory cells.

The V gene's germline CDR1 is SGHRS and CDR2 YFSETQ. The CDR3 is 15 amino acids. The study made its TRB cDNA libraries by 5' RACE, adding UMI labels. Using the 5' RACE reads, TCRdb records one entry per CDR3 protein without DNA. The listing records about 98,000 distinct CDR3 sequences. Turning to this clonotype: Its specificity is unknown.

Sample: naive CXCR3+ CD8+ T cells from blood. Subset of the sample: CD45RO-CCR7+CD27+CD95- naive CD8+ T cells expressing CXCR3 (TNR3+). The TCR sequence derives from a human donor in good health. Some clones in this sample may be carry-over from other donors' samples. The chain has TRBV5-1 and TRBJ2-7; TCRdb lists TRBD1, though no DNA is available to test this call. CDR3 residues: CASTAAGTSAREQYF.